What follows are 12 T cell receptor beta chains derived from one specimen sequenced in a study of vaccination effects on CD4 cells after COVID-19. The antigens these receptors bind are not known. The repertoire was sequenced with immunoSEQ multiplex PCR; TCRdb's copy has only in-frame clones and lacks some. Here the sample spans 35,000 to 50,000 clones, roughly 79% being singletons. Pools of viral peptides were used by the ViraFEST assay to expand antigen-specific CD4+ T cells ahead of sequencing. Researchers isolated CD4+ T cells once 9 to 11 days of culture had elapsed. Testing of the vaccine recipients showed negative nucleocapsid antibodies and no prior SARS-CoV-2 infection. This material consisted of CD4+ T cells from PBMCs cultured with SARS-CoV-2 spike peptides, taken before COVID-19 vaccination. The source of these receptors is a human donor who received a COVID-19 vaccine.

The rearrangement links TRBV29-1 to TRBJ1-5; D gene unclear. CDR3 length: 12 amino acids. V gave up 7 bases and J gave up 6 bases, with 13 bases separating them. CDR1 is SQVTM, CDR2 ANQGSEA, per germline. CDR3 loop: CSDGRYGQPQHF. The CDR3 nucleotides are TGCAGCGATGGGCGTTACGGTCAGCCCCAGCATTTT.

The J gene is TRBJ2-1, the V gene TRBV27; a possible D gene is TRBD1 (5 bases). This CDR3 spans 14 amino acids. The V and J ends lost 6 bases and 6 bases respectively, with 15 bases between them. Germline loops: CDR1 MNHEY, CDR2 SMNVEV (reference sequence). The CDR3: CASSPLFTGNEQFF. CDR3 nucleotide sequence: TGTGCCAGCAGCCCCCTGTTTACAGGCAATGAGCAGTTCTTC.

V is TRBV2 and J is TRBJ2-1, with D possibly matching TRBD2 (5 bases). V was pared by 6 bases and J by 3 bases, with 12 bases between. The CDR3 consists of 14 residues. The germline gives CDR1 SNHLY, CDR2 FYNNEI. CDR3 sequence (DNA): TGTGCCAGCAGCGCGGTCGCGGGCTACAATGAGCAGTTCTTC. Amino acid sequence: CASSAVAGYNEQFF.

The rearrangement uses TRBV5-8 and TRBJ1-3; tentative D call: TRBD1 (5 bases). The CDR3 extends over 17 amino acids. Germline CDR1 SGHTS, CDR2 YDEGEE. V lost 1 base and J lost 0, with 14 bases in between. The CDR3 nucleotides read TGTGCCAGCAGCTTGAGGACACCTCTCTTCTCTGGAAACACCATATATTTT. Protein: CASSLRTPLFSGNTIYF. The variable domain in full, completed from reference TRBV5-8 and TRBJ1-3, reads EAGVTQSPTHLIKTRGQQATLRCSPISGHTSVYWYQQALGLGLQFLLWYDEGEERNRGNFPPRFSGRQFPNYSSELNVNALELEDSALYLCASSLRTPLFSGNTIYFGEGSWLTVV.

The chain carries TRBV2 and TRBJ2-2; 11 bases agree with TRBD2. CDR3 length equals 13 residues. Germline V CDR1 and CDR2: SNHLY, FYNNEI. J was trimmed by 6 bases and V by 8 bases; bases with no gene match: 2. The CDR3 DNA reads TGTGCCAGCGTAGCGGGGGGGTCCGGGGAGCTGTTTTTT. Protein: CASVAGGSGELFF.

The genes are TRBV19 and TRBJ2-2; D is perhaps TRBD2 (6 bases). Germline V gives CDR1 LNHDA, CDR2 SQIVND (reference sequence). The CDR3 loop spans 16 amino acids. Between the trimmed V and J ends, which lost 8 bases and 4 bases, there was a span of 20 bases. In DNA, the CDR3 is TGTGCCAGTGGGGGGTATAGGGGTCGAGGCACCGGGGAGCTGTTTTTT. Protein sequence: CASGGYRGRGTGELFF.

The CDR3 coding sequence is TGTGCCAGCAGTGAAGGGGGGTTCAATGAAAAACTGTTTTTT. It translates to CASSEGGFNEKLFF. The rearrangement links TRBV6-1 to TRBJ1-4; possibly TRBD1 for D (5 bases). Germline CDR1 is MNHNS and CDR2 is SASEGT. The CDR3 has 14 residues. Trimming removed 1 base at V and 5 bases at J, with 8 bases between.

The V and J genes are TRBV6-5 and TRBJ2-7; D uncertain. The V end lost 5 bases, the J end lost 0 bases, and 8 bases lay between the germline ends. In germline, CDR1 is MNHEY, CDR2 SVGAGI. The CDR3 spans 13 residues. The CDR3 loop reads CASSPATSYEQYV. CDR3 DNA: TGTGCCAGCAGTCCCGCCACCTCCTACGAGCAGTACGTC.

A single count supports this clone. V and J are TRBV7-2 and TRBJ1-2; D is unresolved. The CDR3 has 13 residues. Germline CDR1 is SGHTA and CDR2 is FQGNSA. The V gene lost 5 bases and the J gene lost 8 bases, with 15 bases spanning the gap. The CDR3 bases are TGTGCCAGCAGCCCGATTGGGTATTACGGCTACACCTTC. As protein: CASSPIGYYGYTF.

The CDR3 bases are TGTGCCAGTAGTACTCCGTTCTTGAGAGGGGCTGAAGCTTTCTTT. Amino acids: CASSTPFLRGAEAFF. The chain combines TRBV19 with TRBJ1-1; TRBD1 might be the D (5 bases). CDR1 is LNHDA and CDR2 is SQIVND in the germline V gene (reference sequence). Trimming stripped 4 bases from V and 6 bases from J, with 18 bases between. CDR3 length: 15 residues. The whole variable domain, remainder taken from reference TRBV19 and TRBJ1-1, is DGGITQSPKYLFRKEGQNVTLSCEQNLNHDAMYWYRQDPGQGLRLIYYSQIVNDFQKGDIAEGYSVSREKKESFPLTVTSAQKNPTAFYLCASSTPFLRGAEAFFGQGTRLTVV.

V and J are TRBV6-4 and TRBJ1-2; no reliable D call. This CDR3 spans 16 amino acids. V lost 2 bases and J 6 bases, leaving 19 bases between the germline ends. The V gene's germline CDR1 is MRHNA and CDR2 SNTAGT. The CDR3: CASSDTPQAFANGYTF. The CDR3 DNA reads as TGTGCCAGCAGTGACACACCCCAGGCTTTTGCGAATGGCTACACCTTC.

The chain couples TRBV5-4 to TRBJ2-2; 10 positions agree with TRBD1. Germline V gene lookup returns CDR1 SGHNT and CDR2 YYREEE (reference sequence). V shed 5 bases, J shed 5 bases, and the junction held 12 bases outside the gene matches. The CDR3 covers 17 residues. The CDR3 sequence: CASRPTSGTGDTGELFF. The DNA of the CDR3 is TGTGCCAGCAGACCGACTTCCGGGACAGGGGATACCGGGGAGCTGTTTTTT.